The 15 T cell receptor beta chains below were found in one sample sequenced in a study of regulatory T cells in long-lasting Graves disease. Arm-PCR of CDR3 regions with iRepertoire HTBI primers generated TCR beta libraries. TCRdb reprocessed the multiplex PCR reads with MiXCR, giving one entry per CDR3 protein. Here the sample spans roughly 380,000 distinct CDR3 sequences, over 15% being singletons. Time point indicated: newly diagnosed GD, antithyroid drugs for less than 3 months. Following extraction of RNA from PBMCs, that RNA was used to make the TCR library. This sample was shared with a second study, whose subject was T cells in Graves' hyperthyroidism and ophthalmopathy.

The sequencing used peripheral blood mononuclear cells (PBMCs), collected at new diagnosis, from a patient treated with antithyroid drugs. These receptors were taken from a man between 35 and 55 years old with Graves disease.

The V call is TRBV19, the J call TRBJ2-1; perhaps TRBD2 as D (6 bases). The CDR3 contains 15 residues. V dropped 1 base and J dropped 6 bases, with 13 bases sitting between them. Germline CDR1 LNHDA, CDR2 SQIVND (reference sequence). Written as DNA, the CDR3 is TGTGCCAGTAGTATAGTGTCAGGGACTGGCAATGAGCAGTTCTTC. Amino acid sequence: CASSIVSGTGNEQFF.

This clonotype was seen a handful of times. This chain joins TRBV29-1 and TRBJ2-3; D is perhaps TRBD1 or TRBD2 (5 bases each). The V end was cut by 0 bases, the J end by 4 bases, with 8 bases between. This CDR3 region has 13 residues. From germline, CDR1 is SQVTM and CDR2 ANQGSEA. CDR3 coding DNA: TGCAGCGTTGAAGAGCCGGGGCCAGATACGCAGTATTTT. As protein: CSVEEPGPDTQYF.

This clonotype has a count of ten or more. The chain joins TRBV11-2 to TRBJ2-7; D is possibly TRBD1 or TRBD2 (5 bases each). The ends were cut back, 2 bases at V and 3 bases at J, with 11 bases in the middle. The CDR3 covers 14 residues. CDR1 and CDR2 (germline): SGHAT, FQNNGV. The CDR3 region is CASSLTGTVYEQYF. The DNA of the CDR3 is TGTGCCAGCAGCTTAACCGGGACGGTCTACGAGCAGTACTTC.

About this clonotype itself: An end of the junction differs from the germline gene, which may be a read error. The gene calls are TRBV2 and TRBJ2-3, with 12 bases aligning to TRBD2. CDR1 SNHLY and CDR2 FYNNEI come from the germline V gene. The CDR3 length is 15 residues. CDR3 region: CARTSGGTSTDTQYF. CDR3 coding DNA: TGTGCCAGGACTAGCGGGGGCACTAGCACGGATACGCAGTATTTT.

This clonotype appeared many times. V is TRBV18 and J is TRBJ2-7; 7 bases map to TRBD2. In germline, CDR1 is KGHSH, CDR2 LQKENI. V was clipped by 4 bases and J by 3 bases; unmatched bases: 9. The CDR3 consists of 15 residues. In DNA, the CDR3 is TGTGCCAGCTCACATACGACTGGGGGGGGCTACGAGCAGTACTTC. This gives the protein CASSHTTGGGYEQYF. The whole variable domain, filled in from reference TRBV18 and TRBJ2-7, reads NAGVMQNPRHLVRRRGQEARLRCSPMKGHSHVYWYRQLPEEGLKFMVYLQKENIIDESGMPKERFSAEFPKEGPSILRIQQVVRGDSAAYFCASSHTTGGGYEQYFGPGTRLTVT.

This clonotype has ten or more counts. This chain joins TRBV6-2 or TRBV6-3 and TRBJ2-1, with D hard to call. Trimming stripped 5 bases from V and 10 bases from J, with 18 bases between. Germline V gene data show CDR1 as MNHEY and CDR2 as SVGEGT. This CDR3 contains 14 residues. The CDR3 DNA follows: TGTGCCAGCAGTCGTGCCGGTGGCTGGGGAGAGCAGTTCTTC. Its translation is CASSRAGGWGEQFF.

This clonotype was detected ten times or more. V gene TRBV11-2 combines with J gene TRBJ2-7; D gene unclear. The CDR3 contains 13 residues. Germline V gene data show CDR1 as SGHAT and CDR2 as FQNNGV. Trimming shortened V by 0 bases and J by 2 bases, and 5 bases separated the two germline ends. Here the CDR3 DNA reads TGTGCCAGCAGCTTAGATTCGACCTACGAGCAGTACTTC. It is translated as CASSLDSTYEQYF.

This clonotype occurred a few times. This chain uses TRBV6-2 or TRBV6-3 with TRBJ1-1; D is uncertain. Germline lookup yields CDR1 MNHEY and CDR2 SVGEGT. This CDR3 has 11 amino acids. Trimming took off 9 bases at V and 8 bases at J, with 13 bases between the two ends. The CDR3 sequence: CASDRRAEAFF. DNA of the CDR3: TGTGCCAGTGATCGTCGGGCCGAAGCTTTCTTT.

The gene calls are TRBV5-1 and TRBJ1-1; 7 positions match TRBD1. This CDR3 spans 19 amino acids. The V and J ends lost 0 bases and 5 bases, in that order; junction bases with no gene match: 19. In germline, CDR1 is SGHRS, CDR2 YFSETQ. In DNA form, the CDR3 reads TGCGCCAGCAGCTTGGTGACAGGGCCCCGGCAATTGAGATGGACTGAAGCTTTCTTT. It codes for CASSLVTGPRQLRWTEAFF.

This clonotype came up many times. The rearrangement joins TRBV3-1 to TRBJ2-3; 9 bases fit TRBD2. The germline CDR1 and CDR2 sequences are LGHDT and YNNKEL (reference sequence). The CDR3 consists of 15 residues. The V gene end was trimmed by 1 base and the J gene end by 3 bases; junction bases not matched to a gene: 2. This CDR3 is CASSQALAGTDTQYF. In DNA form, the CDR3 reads TGTGCCAGCAGCCAAGCCCTAGCGGGGACAGATACGCAGTATTTT.

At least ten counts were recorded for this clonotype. Here the CDR3 DNA reads TGTGCCAGCAGTTACGCATCCGGACAGGGAGGCAATCAGCCCCAGCATTTT. Translating it yields CASSYASGQGGNQPQHF. The chain is built from TRBV6-5 and TRBJ1-5, with 8 positions matching TRBD1. V shed 2 bases and J 2 bases; nucleotides not matched to a gene: 8. Germline V gene sequence: CDR1 MNHEY, CDR2 SVGAGI. The CDR3 runs 17 residues.

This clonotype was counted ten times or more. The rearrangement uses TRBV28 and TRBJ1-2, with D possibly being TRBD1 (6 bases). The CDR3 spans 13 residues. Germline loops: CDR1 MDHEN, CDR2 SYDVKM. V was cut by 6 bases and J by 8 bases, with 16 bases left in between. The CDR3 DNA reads TGTGCCAGCAGACTTGCCAACAGGGACGGCTACACCTTC. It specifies CASRLANRDGYTF.

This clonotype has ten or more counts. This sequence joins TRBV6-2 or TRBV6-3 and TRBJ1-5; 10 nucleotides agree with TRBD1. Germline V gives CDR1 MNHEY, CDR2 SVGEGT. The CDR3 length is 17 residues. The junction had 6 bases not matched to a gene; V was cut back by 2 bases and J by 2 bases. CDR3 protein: CASSYQGTGVGNQPQHF. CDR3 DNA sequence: TGTGCCAGCAGTTACCAAGGGACAGGGGTTGGCAATCAGCCCCAGCATTTT.

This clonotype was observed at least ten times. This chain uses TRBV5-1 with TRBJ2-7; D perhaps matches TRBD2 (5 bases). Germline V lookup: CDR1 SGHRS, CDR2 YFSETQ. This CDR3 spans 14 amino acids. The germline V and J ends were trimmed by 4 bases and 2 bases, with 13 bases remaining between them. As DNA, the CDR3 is TGCGCCAGCAGCACAGCGGTGCCTCCCTACGAGCAGTACTTC. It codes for CASSTAVPPYEQYF.

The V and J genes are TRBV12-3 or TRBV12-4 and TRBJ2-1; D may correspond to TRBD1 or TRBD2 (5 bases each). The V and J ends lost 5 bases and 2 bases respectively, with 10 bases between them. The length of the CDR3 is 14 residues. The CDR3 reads CASSRRDAYNEQFF. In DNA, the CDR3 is TGTGCCAGCAGTCGCCGGGACGCCTACAATGAGCAGTTCTTC.